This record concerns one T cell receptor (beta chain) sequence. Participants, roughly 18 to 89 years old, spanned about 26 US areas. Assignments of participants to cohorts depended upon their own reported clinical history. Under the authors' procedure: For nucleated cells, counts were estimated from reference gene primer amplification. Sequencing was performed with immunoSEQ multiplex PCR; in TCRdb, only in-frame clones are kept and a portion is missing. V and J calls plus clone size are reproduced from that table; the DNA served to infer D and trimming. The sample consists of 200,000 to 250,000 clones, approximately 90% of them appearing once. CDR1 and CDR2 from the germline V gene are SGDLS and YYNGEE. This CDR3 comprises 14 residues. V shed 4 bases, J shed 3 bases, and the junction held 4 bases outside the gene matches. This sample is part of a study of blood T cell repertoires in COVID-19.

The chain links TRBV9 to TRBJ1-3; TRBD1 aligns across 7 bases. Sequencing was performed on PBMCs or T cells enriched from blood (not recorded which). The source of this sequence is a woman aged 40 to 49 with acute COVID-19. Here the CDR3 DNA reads TGTGCCAGCAGCTCCGGGACAGATGGAAACACCATATATTTT. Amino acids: CASSSGTDGNTIYF.